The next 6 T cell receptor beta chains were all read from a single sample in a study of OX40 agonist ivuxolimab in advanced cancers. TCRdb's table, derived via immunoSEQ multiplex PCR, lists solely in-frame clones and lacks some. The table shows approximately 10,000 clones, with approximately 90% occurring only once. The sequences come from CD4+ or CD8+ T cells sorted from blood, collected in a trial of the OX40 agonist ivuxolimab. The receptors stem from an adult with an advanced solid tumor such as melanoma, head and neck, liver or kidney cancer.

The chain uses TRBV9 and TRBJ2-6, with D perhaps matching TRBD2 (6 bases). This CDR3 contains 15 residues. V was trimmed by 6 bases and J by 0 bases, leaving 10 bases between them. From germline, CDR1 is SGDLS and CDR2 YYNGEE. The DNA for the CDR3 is TGTGCCAGCAATCCGGAGGGCTCTGGGGCCAACGTCCTGACTTTC. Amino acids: CASNPEGSGANVLTF.

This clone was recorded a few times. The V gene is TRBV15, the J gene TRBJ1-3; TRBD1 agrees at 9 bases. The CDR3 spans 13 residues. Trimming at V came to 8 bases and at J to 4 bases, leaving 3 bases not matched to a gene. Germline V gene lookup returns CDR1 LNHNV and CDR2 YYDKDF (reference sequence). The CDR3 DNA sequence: TGTGCCACCGGGACAGGGAGCGGAAACACCATATATTTT. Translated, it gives CATGTGSGNTIYF.

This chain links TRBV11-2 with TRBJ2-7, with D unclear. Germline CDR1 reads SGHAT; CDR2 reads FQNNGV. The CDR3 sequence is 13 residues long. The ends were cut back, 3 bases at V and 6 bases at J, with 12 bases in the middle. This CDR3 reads CASSLGQALEQYF. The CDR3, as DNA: TGTGCCAGCAGCTTGGGCCAGGCTCTCGAGCAGTACTTC.

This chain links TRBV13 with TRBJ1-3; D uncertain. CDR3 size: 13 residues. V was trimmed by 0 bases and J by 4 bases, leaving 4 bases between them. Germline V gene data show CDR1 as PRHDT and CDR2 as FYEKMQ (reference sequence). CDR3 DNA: TGTGCCAGCAGCTTAGGGGACGGAAACACCATATATTTT. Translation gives CASSLGDGNTIYF.

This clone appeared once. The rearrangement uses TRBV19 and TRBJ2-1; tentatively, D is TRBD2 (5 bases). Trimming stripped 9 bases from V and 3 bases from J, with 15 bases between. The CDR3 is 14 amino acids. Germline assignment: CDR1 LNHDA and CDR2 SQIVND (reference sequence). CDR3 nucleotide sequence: TGTGCCAGCTCCCTCGGCGGACTCTACAATGAGCAGTTCTTC. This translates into CASSLGGLYNEQFF.

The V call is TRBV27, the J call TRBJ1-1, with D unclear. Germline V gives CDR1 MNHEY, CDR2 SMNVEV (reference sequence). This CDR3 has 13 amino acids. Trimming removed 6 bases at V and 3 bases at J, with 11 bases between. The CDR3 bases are TGTGCCAGCAGGGGTAATTGGTACACTGAAGCTTTCTTT. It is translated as CASRGNWYTEAFF.